The entry below describes one T cell receptor beta chain. The specificity of this receptor is unknown. The input lacks base qualities; no much larger clone sits a single base away. This sample was included in a study of blood T cell repertoires in COVID-19 (dated by TCRdb to the early 2020s). Context from the whole study: Collaborator samples came from the United States, Italy and Spain and covered acute and convalescent phases of COVID-19. The prospective study material was composed of cDNA or gDNA derived from T cells, B-cell-depleted T cells, or PBMCs. Subjects who had been exposed to COVID-19, were actively infected with it, or had recovered from it provided the deeply sampled blood TCRbeta repertoires that made up the dataset. A freely available public database, intended as a resource for researchers studying the immune response to SARS-CoV-2, is where the repertoires were released. The samples were drawn from two sources: the first 160 participants of the ongoing ImmuneRACE study, and some 1,300 subjects contributed by 6 global collaborators. Sample metadata almost always included a de-identified subject ID, COVID-19 status, age in years and sex. Where available, HLA class I and class II types were obtained from metadata supplied by the sample provider rather than from assay-based typing. The research as a whole found: The amount of clinical and demographic metadata varied by source and participant and was provided uncurated.

TCRbeta CDR3 regions were amplified from genomic DNA by means of the immunoSEQ Assay, a bias-controlled multiplex PCR. In the authors' own workflow: Nucleated cell counts per sample were estimated from amplification of reference gene primers within the assay. To quantify the absolute abundance of each unique TCRbeta CDR3 rearrangement, sequence reads were collapsed and filtered. For each sample, productive Simpson clonality was calculated as the square root of Simpson's diversity index over productive rearrangements. TCRdb obtained this table from immuneACCESS and retained in-frame rearrangements with V and J assigned. These tables miss some clones; where compared with another copy, unresolved V genes account for less than half of the shortfall, and the remainder is unexplained. V and J calls plus clone size are reproduced from that table; the DNA served to infer D and trimming. This sample is represented by roughly 150,000 clones; roughly 85% of them were singletons. Approximately 2% of the sample comes from the top ten.

The V and J ends are trimmed by 8 bases and 4 bases, leaving 12 bases between them. Taken from the germline V gene, the CDR1 and CDR2 loops are SNHLY and FYNNEI. Spanning cysteine to phenylalanine, the CDR3 consists of 13 amino acids. Only the CDR3 portion is preserved as DNA: 39 bases, with reading frame beginning at the first base. Each collaborating institution followed its own protocols to collect whole blood in K2EDTA tubes. For TCRbeta analysis, collaborators shipped samples in one of three forms: frozen whole blood, isolated PBMCs, or DNA extracted from either of those sample types. This TCR derives from a woman older than 75 with acute or convalescent COVID-19. What was sequenced was peripheral blood. The sequence is built from TRBV2 and TRBJ2-1, and perhaps TRBD1 as D gene, on 6 matching bases. The nucleotide sequence reads TGTGCCAGCCAGGGGCTCCGTTACAATGAGCAGTTCTTC. Its coded protein is CASQGLRYNEQFF.